A selection of T cell receptor beta chains follows, all from one sample in a study of OX40 agonist ivuxolimab in advanced cancers. Profiling relied on immunoSEQ multiplex PCR, and the TCRdb table lists in-frame clones only, not all of them. The sample carries some 83,000 clones, more than 70% recorded once. Sequencing used CD4+ or CD8+ T cells sorted from blood, obtained in a trial of the OX40 agonist ivuxolimab. The receptor source for this set is an adult with an advanced solid tumor such as melanoma, head and neck, liver or kidney cancer. Each CDR3 is given with its conserved first and last residue. Each record gives: D gene, V gene, J gene, clone size, CDR3 protein, CDR3 DNA. The D gene is left open where the match is weak. Some rows mark clone size as missing; the rest say once, few, many or name a class of expanded clone.

TRBD2	TRBV7-9	TRBJ2-1	.	CASSPRGGGSVEQFF	TGTGCCAGCAGCCCGCGGGGGGGCGGAAGTGTTGAGCAGTTCTTC
.	TRBV18	TRBJ2-5	.	CASSPERETQYF	TGTGCCAGCTCACCAGAGAGGGAGACCCAGTACTTC
.	TRBV5-5	TRBJ1-2	once	CASSRNPSSGWGYTF	TGTGCCAGCAGCAGAAACCCTTCCTCCGGTTGGGGCTACACCTTC
TRBD2	TRBV7-8	TRBJ2-7	.	CASSLGVAGSHEQYF	TGTGCCAGCAGCTTAGGGGTAGCGGGATCTCACGAGCAGTACTTC
.	TRBV5-4	TRBJ1-1	.	CASSLQGVNTEAFF	TGTGCCAGCAGCTTACAAGGGGTGAATACTGAAGCTTTCTTT
TRBD1	TRBV18	TRBJ2-7	.	CASSKKTTGTGAYEQYF	TGTGCCAGCTCCAAAAAAACAACGGGGACAGGAGCCTACGAGCAGTACTTC
TRBD2	TRBV5-4	TRBJ2-3	.	CASSLRTSGNTDTQYF	TGTGCCAGCAGCTTGAGGACTAGCGGGAACACAGATACGCAGTATTTT
TRBD2	TRBV7-2	TRBJ2-3	.	CASILTSGTDTQYF	TGTGCCAGCATCTTGACTAGCGGTACAGATACGCAGTATTTT
.	TRBV6-5	TRBJ2-4	.	CASTDRKNIQYF	TGTGCCAGTACGGACAGAAAAAACATTCAGTACTTC
TRBD1	TRBV7-7	TRBJ2-3	.	CASSPDRGGSDTQYF	TGTGCTAGCAGTCCGGACAGGGGGGGATCAGATACGCAGTATTTT